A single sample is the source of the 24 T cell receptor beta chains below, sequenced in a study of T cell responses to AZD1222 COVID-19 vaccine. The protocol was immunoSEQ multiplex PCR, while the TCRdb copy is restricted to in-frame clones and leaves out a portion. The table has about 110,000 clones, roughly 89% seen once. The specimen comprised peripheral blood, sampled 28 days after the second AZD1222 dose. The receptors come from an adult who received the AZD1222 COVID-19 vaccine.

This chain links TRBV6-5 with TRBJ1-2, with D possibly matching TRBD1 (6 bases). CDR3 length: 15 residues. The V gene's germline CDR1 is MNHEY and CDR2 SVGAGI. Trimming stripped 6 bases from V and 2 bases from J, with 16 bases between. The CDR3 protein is CASSGSGTGNYGYTF. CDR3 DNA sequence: TGTGCCAGCAGCGGTTCGGGAACAGGGAACTATGGCTACACCTTC.

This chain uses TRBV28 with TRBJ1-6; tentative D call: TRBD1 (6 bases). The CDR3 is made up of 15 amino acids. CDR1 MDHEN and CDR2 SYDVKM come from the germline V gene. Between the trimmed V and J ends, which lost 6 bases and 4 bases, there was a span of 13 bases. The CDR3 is CASRRQATYNSPLHF. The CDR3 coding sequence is TGTGCCAGCAGGAGACAGGCAACTTATAATTCACCCCTCCACTTT. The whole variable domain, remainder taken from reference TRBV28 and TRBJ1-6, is DVKVTQSSRYLVKRTGEKVFLECVQDMDHENMFWYRQDPGLGLRLIYFSYDVKMKEKGDIPEGYSVSREKKERFSLILESASTNQTSMYLCASRRQATYNSPLHFGNGTRLTVT.

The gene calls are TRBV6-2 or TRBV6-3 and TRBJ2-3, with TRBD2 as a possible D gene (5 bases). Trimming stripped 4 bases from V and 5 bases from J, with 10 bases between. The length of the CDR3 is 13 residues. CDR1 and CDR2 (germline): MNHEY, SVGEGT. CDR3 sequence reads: CASSSFGRDTQYF. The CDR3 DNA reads TGTGCCAGCAGTTCCTTTGGGAGAGATACGCAGTATTTT.

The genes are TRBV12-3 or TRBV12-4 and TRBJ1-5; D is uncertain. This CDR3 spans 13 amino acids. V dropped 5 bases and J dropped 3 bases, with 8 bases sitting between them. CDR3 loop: CASSLSPNQPQHF. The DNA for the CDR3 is TGTGCCAGCAGTCTCAGTCCCAATCAGCCCCAGCATTTT.

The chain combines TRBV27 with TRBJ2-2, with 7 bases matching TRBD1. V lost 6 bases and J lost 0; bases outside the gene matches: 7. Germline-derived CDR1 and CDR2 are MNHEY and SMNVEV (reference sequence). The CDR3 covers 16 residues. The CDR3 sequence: CASRERQGANTGELFF. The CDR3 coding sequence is TGTGCCAGCAGGGAAAGACAGGGCGCGAACACCGGGGAGCTGTTTTTT.

CDR3 sequence (DNA): TGTGCCAGCAGCCAGACAGTTAGTCGAGTTAATCAGCCCCAGCATTTT. The encoded protein is CASSQTVSRVNQPQHF. V gene TRBV5-5 combines with J gene TRBJ1-5; the D gene is possibly TRBD1 (5 bases). Germline V lookup: CDR1 SGHKS, CDR2 YYEKEE (reference sequence). The CDR3 length is 16 residues. V shed 4 bases and J shed 4 bases, with 18 bases lying between them. The complete variable domain, with remaining parts taken from reference TRBV5-5 and TRBJ1-5, reads DAGVTQSPTHLIKTRGQQVTLRCSPISGHKSVSWYQQVLGQGPQFIFQYYEKEERGRGNFPDRFSARQFPNYSSELNVNALLLGDSALYLCASSQTVSRVNQPQHFGDGTRLSIL.

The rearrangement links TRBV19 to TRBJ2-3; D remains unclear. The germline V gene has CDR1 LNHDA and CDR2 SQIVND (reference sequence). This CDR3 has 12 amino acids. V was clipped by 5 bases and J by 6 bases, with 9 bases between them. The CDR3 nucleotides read TGTGCCAGTAGTCCTACTCGGGATACGCAGTATTTT. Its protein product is CASSPTRDTQYF.

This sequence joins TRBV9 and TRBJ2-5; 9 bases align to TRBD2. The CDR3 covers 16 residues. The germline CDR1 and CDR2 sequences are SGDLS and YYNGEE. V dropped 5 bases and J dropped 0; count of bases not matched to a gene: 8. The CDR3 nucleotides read TGTGCCAGCAGTGCTTCTAGCGGGATGTACCAAGAGACCCAGTACTTC. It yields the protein CASSASSGMYQETQYF. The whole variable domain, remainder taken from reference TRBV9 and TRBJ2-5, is DSGVTQTPKHLITATGQRVTLRCSPRSGDLSVYWYQQSLDQGLQFLIQYYNGEERAKGNILERFSAQQFPDLHSELNLSSLELGDSALYFCASSASSGMYQETQYFGPGTRLLVL.

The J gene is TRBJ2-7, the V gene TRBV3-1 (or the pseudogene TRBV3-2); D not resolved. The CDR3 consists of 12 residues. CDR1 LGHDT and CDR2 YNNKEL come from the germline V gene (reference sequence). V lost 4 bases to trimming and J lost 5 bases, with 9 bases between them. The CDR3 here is CASSPSQNEQYF. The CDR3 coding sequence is TGTGCCAGCAGCCCCTCCCAGAACGAGCAGTACTTC.

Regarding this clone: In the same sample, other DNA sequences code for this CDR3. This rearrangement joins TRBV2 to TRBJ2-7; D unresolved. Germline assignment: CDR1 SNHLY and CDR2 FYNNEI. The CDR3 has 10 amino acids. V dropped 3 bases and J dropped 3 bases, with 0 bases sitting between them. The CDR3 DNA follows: TGTGCCAGCAGTGACTACGAGCAGTACTTC. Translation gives CASSDYEQYF.

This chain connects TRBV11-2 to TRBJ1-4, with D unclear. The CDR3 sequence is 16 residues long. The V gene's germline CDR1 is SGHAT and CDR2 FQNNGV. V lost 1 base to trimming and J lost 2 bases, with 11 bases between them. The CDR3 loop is CASSLAPPGTNEKLFF. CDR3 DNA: TGTGCCAGCAGCTTAGCCCCTCCGGGGACTAATGAAAAACTGTTTTTT.

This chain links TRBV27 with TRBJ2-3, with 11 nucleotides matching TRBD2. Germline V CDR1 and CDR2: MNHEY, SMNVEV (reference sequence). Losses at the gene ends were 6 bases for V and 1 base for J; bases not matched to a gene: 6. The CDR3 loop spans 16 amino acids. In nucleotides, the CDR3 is TGTGCCAGCAGCGCTGTAGCGGGAGGGGGCACAGATACGCAGTATTTT. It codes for CASSAVAGGGTDTQYF.

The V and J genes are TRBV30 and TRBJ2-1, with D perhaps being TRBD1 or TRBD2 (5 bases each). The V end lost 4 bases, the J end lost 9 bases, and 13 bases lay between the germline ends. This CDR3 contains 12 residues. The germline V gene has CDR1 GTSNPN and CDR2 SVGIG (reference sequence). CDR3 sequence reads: CAWKRDPPEQFF. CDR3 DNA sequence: TGTGCCTGGAAAAGGGACCCCCCTGAGCAGTTCTTC.

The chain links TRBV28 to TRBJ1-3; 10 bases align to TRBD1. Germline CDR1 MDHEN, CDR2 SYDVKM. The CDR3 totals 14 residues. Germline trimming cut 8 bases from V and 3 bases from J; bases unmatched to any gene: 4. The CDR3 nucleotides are TGTGCCAGCCGTTGGGACAGGGGTGGAAACACCATATATTTT. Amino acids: CASRWDRGGNTIYF. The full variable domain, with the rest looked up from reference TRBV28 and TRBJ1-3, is DVKVTQSSRYLVKRTGEKVFLECVQDMDHENMFWYRQDPGLGLRLIYFSYDVKMKEKGDIPEGYSVSREKKERFSLILESASTNQTSMYLCASRWDRGGNTIYFGEGSWLTVV.

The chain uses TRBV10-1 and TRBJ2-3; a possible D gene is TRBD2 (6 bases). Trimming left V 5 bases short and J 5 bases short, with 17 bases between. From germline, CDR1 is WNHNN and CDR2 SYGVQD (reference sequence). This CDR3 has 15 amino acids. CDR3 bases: TGCGCCAGCAGTCGAGTATCTAGCGCAGAAGATACGCAGTATTTT. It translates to CASSRVSSAEDTQYF.

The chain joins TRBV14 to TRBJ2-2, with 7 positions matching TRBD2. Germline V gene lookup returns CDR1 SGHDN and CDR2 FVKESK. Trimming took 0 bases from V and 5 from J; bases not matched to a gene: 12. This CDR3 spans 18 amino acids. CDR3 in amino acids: CASSQDRPIAGVTGELFF. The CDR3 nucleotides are TGTGCCAGCAGCCAAGATAGGCCCATAGCGGGCGTAACCGGGGAGCTGTTTTTT.

The CDR3 DNA is TGTGCCAGCAGCTTTCGGGAGACAAGTCAGCCCCAGCATTTT. Protein sequence: CASSFRETSQPQHF. The chain links TRBV7-2 to TRBJ1-5; D gene uncertain. The CDR3 contains 14 residues. Germline V gene sequence: CDR1 SGHTA, CDR2 FQGNSA. Trimming cost V 3 bases and J 6 bases, with 12 bases left between them.

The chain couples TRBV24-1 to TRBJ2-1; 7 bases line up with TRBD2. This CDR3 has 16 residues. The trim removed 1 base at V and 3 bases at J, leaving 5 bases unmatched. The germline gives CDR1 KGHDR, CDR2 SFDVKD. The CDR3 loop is CATSDFGGSFYNEQFF. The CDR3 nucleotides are TGTGCCACCAGTGATTTTGGCGGGAGTTTCTACAATGAGCAGTTCTTC.

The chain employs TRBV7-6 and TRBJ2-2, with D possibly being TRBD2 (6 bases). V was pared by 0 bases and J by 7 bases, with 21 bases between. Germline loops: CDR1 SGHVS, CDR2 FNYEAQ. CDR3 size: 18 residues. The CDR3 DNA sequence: TGTGCCAGCAGCTTAGCGTACAGAGGCTCGGGGGAAGGCGGGGAGCTGTTTTTT. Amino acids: CASSLAYRGSGEGGELFF. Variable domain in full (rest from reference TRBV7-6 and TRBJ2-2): GAGVSQSPRYKVTKRGQDVALRCDPISGHVSLYWYRQALGQGPEFLTYFNYEAQQDKSGLPNDRFSAERPEGSISTLTIQRTEQRDSAMYRCASSLAYRGSGEGGELFFGEGSRLTVL.

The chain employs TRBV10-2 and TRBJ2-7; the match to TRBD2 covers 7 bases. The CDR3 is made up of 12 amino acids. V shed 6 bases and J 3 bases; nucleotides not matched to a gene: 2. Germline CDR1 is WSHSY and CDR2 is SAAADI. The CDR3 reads CASRSSGYEQYF. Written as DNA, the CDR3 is TGCGCCAGCAGATCTAGCGGCTACGAGCAGTACTTC.

The DNA of the CDR3 is TGTGCCAGCAGTATCACAGGTCTCTATGGCTACACCTTC. Its translation: CASSITGLYGYTF. The chain joins TRBV27 to TRBJ1-2; a possible D gene is TRBD1 (5 bases). CDR3 length equals 13 residues. Per the germline V gene, CDR1 is MNHEY and CDR2 is SMNVEV (reference sequence). The ends were cut back, 5 bases at V and 4 bases at J, with 11 bases in the middle.

In DNA form, the CDR3 reads TGTGCCAGCACCCCTACCGGGACGGGGAATCAGCCCCAGCATTTT. Amino acids: CASTPTGTGNQPQHF. This chain links TRBV28 with TRBJ1-5; maybe TRBD1 (5 bases). There are 15 residues in the CDR3. The V end lost 7 bases, the J end lost 4 bases, and 17 bases lay between the germline ends. Germline V gene sequence: CDR1 MDHEN, CDR2 SYDVKM.

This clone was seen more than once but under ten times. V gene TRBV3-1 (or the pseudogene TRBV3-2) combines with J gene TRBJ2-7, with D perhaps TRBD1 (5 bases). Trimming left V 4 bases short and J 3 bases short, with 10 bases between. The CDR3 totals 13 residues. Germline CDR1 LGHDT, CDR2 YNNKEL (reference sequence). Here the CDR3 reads CASSRGRGYEQYF. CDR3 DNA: TGTGCCAGCAGCCGGGGTAGGGGCTACGAGCAGTACTTC.

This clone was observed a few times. The CDR3 bases are TGTGCCAGCAGCCTCGGGAGGGTTGCTCAGCCCCAGCATTTT. Its translation is CASSLGRVAQPQHF. This sequence joins TRBV3-1 (or the pseudogene TRBV3-2) and TRBJ1-5; unclear D gene. CDR1 is LGHDT and CDR2 is YNNKEL in the germline V gene (reference sequence). V gave up 4 bases and J gave up 6 bases, with 13 bases separating them. The CDR3 consists of 14 residues.